The clone carrying this T cell receptor (beta chain) has a count of ten or more. TCRdb re-called the 5' RACE reads through MiXCR, storing one row per CDR3 protein. The sample has under 55,000 distinct CDR3 sequences, almost 7% seen once. The CDR3 loop spans 14 amino acids. Between the trimmed V and J ends, which lost 7 bases and 5 bases, there was a span of 17 bases. The V gene's germline CDR1 is LGHNT and CDR2 FRNRAP. The data stem from a study of T cells after yellow fever vaccination. Sequencing used CD8+ T cells not binding an NS4B(214-222) dextramer, sorted from PBMCs, obtained 45 days after the yellow fever booster vaccination. The chain has TRBV12-5 and TRBJ2-5; a weak D match, TRBD2 (5 bases). The TCR comes from a young man who received the YFV17D yellow fever vaccine. CDR3 in amino acids: CASAPGGADETQYF. In nucleotides, the CDR3 is TGTGCTAGTGCCCCCGGAGGAGCTGATGAGACCCAGTACTTC.